This T cell receptor (beta chain) came from a study of blood T cell repertoires in COVID-19. Overall study: Specimens from acute and convalescent COVID-19 originated in the United States, Italy and Spain. From T cells, B-cell-depleted T cells, or PBMCs came the material, which was cDNA or gDNA.

CDR3 length: 13 amino acids. Germline CDR1 and CDR2: SGHTA and FQGTGA. Trimming took off 2 bases at V and 5 bases at J, with 7 bases between the two ends. How the authors handled the data: Estimation of nucleated cell counts relied on the amplification of reference gene primers. Data came from immunoSEQ multiplex PCR; TCRdb stores just in-frame clones and leaves some out. V, J and clone size are those of that table, while D and trimming were read from the DNA. Here the sample spans 270,000 or so clones, roughly 86% being singletons. The chain has TRBV7-3 and TRBJ1-5, with D unclear. The source is a man aged 35 to 55 with active or convalescent COVID-19. The specimen was peripheral blood. DNA of the CDR3: TGTGCCAGCAGCTTAGATCGGGATCAGCCCCAGCATTTT. Amino acid sequence: CASSLDRDQPQHF.